These 17 T cell receptor beta chains were sequenced from one sample in a study of control samples from healthy donors and cancer patients. Here immunoSEQ multiplex PCR was the method, and the copy in TCRdb shows in-frame clones only, minus some. This table lists 150,000 to 200,000 clones. The source material was blood. The origin of the receptors is a young woman in good health.

The V call is TRBV5-1, the J call TRBJ1-1; the match to TRBD1 covers 7 bases. In germline, CDR1 is SGHRS, CDR2 YFSETQ. The CDR3 loop spans 13 amino acids. Trimming at V came to 1 base and at J to 4 bases, leaving 1 base not matched to a gene. The CDR3 reads CASSLQGGTEAFF. The CDR3 region has the DNA TGCGCCAGCAGCTTGCAGGGGGGCACTGAAGCTTTCTTT.

This chain uses TRBV28 with TRBJ1-1; tentatively, D is TRBD1 (5 bases). The CDR3 sequence is 15 residues long. The germline V gene encodes CDR1 MDHEN and CDR2 SYDVKM. With 5 bases removed from V and 5 bases from J, the gap between germline ends came to 18 bases. CDR3 in amino acids: CASSPMPGGWTEAFF. The CDR3 coding sequence is TGTGCCAGCAGTCCCATGCCCGGGGGATGGACTGAAGCTTTCTTT.

The chain joins TRBV19 to TRBJ1-5; D remains ambiguous. This CDR3 contains 14 residues. Germline V gene lookup returns CDR1 LNHDA and CDR2 SQIVND (reference sequence). The V gene lost 4 bases and the J gene lost 7 bases, with 14 bases spanning the gap. CDR3 loop: CASSRGAKGQPQHF. The CDR3 bases are TGTGCCAGTAGTAGGGGAGCAAAAGGGCAGCCCCAGCATTTT. Drawing the rest from reference TRBV19 and TRBJ1-5, the complete variable domain is DGGITQSPKYLFRKEGQNVTLSCEQNLNHDAMYWYRQDPGQGLRLIYYSQIVNDFQKGDIAEGYSVSREKKESFPLTVTSAQKNPTAFYLCASSRGAKGQPQHFGDGTRLSIL.

The V call is TRBV4-1, the J call TRBJ1-5; a possible D gene is TRBD1 (6 bases). The CDR3 contains 15 residues. CDR1 is MGHRA, CDR2 YSYEKL, per germline. V was cut by 0 bases and J by 4 bases, with 10 bases left in between. CDR3 sequence: CASSQEGGWNQPQHF. The CDR3 DNA sequence: TGCGCCAGCAGCCAAGAGGGGGGCTGGAATCAGCCCCAGCATTTT.

The V gene is TRBV20-1, the J gene TRBJ1-2; 7 bases are a match to TRBD1. Germline V lookup: CDR1 DFQATT, CDR2 SNEGSKA (reference sequence). The V segment lost 2 bases and the J segment 10 bases; nucleotides outside the gene matches: 4. There are 11 residues in the CDR3. The CDR3 DNA is TGCAGTGCTAGATCACAGGGGACCTACACCTTC. Translation gives CSARSQGTYTF.

The chain employs TRBV7-2 and TRBJ1-6, with D unresolved. CDR1 and CDR2 (germline): SGHTA, FQGNSA. Trimming removed 4 bases at V and 0 bases at J, with 13 bases between. This CDR3 has 17 amino acids. The CDR3 nucleotides read TGTGCCAGCAGCTCTCGGACGGTGAGCTCCTATAATTCACCCCTCCACTTT. Translation gives CASSSRTVSSYNSPLHF.

The chain carries TRBV10-3 and TRBJ1-5; unclear D gene. Deletions cut 6 bases from V and 2 bases from J, with 8 bases between. This CDR3 has 13 amino acids. CDR1 and CDR2 from the germline V gene are ENHRY and SYGVKD. The CDR3 DNA sequence: TGTGCCATCAGCCAAGATGGCAATCAGCCCCAGCATTTT. This gives the protein CAISQDGNQPQHF.

The rearrangement links TRBV9 to TRBJ1-3; D is unresolved. The CDR3 runs to 15 residues. CDR1 is SGDLS and CDR2 is YYNGEE in the germline V gene. Between the trimmed V and J ends, which lost 0 bases and 4 bases, there was a span of 11 bases. Here the CDR3 reads CASSVDSLPGNTIYF. The CDR3, as DNA: TGTGCCAGCAGCGTAGACTCGCTGCCAGGAAACACCATATATTTT. Full variable domain (missing parts from reference TRBV9 and TRBJ1-3): DSGVTQTPKHLITATGQRVTLRCSPRSGDLSVYWYQQSLDQGLQFLIQYYNGEERAKGNILERFSAQQFPDLHSELNLSSLELGDSALYFCASSVDSLPGNTIYFGEGSWLTVV.

The chain links TRBV7-8 to TRBJ2-2; D might be TRBD1 or TRBD2, each matching 5 bases. The V end lost 1 base, the J end lost 6 bases, and 18 bases lay between the germline ends. Per the germline V gene, CDR1 is SGHVS and CDR2 is FQNEAQ. The CDR3 covers 17 residues. The DNA for the CDR3 is TGTGCCAGCAGCTTAGTCCGGACACCGAGAGGGGCCGGGGAGCTGTTTTTT. Translation gives CASSLVRTPRGAGELFF. The variable domain in full, with the rest retrieved from reference TRBV7-8 and TRBJ2-2, is GAGVSQSPRYKVAKRGQDVALRCDPISGHVSLFWYQQALGQGPEFLTYFQNEAQLDKSGLPSDRFFAERPEGSVSTLKIQRTQQEDSAVYLCASSLVRTPRGAGELFFGEGSRLTVL.

The chain links TRBV3-1 (or the pseudogene TRBV3-2) to TRBJ1-3; D unresolved. The CDR3 extends over 11 amino acids. V was clipped by 4 bases and J by 7 bases, with 5 bases between them. Germline CDR1 is LGHDT and CDR2 is YNNKEL (reference sequence). DNA for the CDR3: TGTGCCAGCAGCCTCGGCAACACCATATATTTT. Amino acids: CASSLGNTIYF.

The J gene is TRBJ2-1, the V gene TRBV5-1; either TRBD1 or TRBD2 may fit D (6 bases each). The V end lost 4 bases, the J end lost 0 bases, and 11 bases lay between the germline ends. The CDR3 is 15 residues long. Germline CDR1 SGHRS, CDR2 YFSETQ. The CDR3 reads CASSPEGGSYNEQFF. The CDR3 DNA sequence: TGCGCCAGCAGCCCAGAGGGGGGCTCCTACAATGAGCAGTTCTTC.

The J gene is TRBJ1-1, the V gene TRBV7-9; no reliable D call. The CDR3 is made up of 13 amino acids. Germline V CDR1 and CDR2: SEHNR, FQNEAQ (reference sequence). V shed 1 base and J shed 5 bases, with 8 bases lying between them. The CDR3: CASSLVLETEAFF. DNA for the CDR3: TGTGCCAGCAGCTTAGTTTTGGAGACTGAAGCTTTCTTT. Full variable domain (remainder filled in from reference TRBV7-9 and TRBJ1-1): DTGVSQNPRHKITKRGQNVTFRCDPISEHNRLYWYRQTLGQGPEFLTYFQNEAQLEKSRLLSDRFSAERPKGSFSTLEIQRTEQGDSAMYLCASSLVLETEAFFGQGTRLTVV.

CDR3 loop: CASGIGHGSYEQYF. CDR3 DNA: TGTGCCAGTGGAATCGGGCACGGGAGCTACGAGCAGTACTTC. The chain carries TRBV19 and TRBJ2-7; a possible D gene is TRBD2 (6 bases). Germline-derived CDR1 and CDR2 are LNHDA and SQIVND (reference sequence). The CDR3 extends over 14 amino acids. Trimming removed 8 bases at V and 3 bases at J, with 17 bases between.

The V and J genes are TRBV2 and TRBJ1-1; a weak D match, TRBD1 (6 bases). The germline V gene has CDR1 SNHLY and CDR2 FYNNEI. This CDR3 comprises 18 residues. V was pared by 6 bases and J by 0 bases, with 23 bases between. The CDR3 DNA is TGTGCCAGCAGCACTACCACAGGGAGCTCCTTCATGAACACTGAAGCTTTCTTT. It specifies CASSTTTGSSFMNTEAFF.

V is TRBV5-4 and J is TRBJ1-2; weak D call: TRBD1 (5 bases). Germline CDR1 SGHNT, CDR2 YYREEE (reference sequence). This CDR3 is built from 13 residues. V was trimmed by 4 bases and J by 4 bases, leaving 11 bases between them. CDR3 in DNA: TGTGCCAGCAGCCCCCCCGGGACCTATGGCTACACCTTC. It specifies CASSPPGTYGYTF. Filled out from reference TRBV5-4 and TRBJ1-2, the complete variable domain reads ETGVTQSPTHLIKTRGQQVTLRCSSQSGHNTVSWYQQALGQGPQFIFQYYREEENGRGNFPPRFSGLQFPNYSSELNVNALELDDSALYLCASSPPGTYGYTFGSGTRLTVV.

The genes are TRBV7-9 and TRBJ1-5; the D gene is possibly TRBD1 (6 bases). CDR3 length: 13 amino acids. Trimming took off 8 bases at V and 5 bases at J, with 13 bases between the two ends. Per germline, CDR1 SEHNR and CDR2 FQNEAQ (reference sequence). Written as DNA, the CDR3 is TGTGCCAGCGGACACAGGGCGGATCAGCCCCAGCATTTT. It yields the protein CASGHRADQPQHF. Complete variable domain (other parts from reference TRBV7-9 and TRBJ1-5): DTGVSQNPRHKITKRGQNVTFRCDPISEHNRLYWYRQTLGQGPEFLTYFQNEAQLEKSRLLSDRFSAERPKGSFSTLEIQRTEQGDSAMYLCASGHRADQPQHFGDGTRLSIL.

V and J are TRBV19 and TRBJ1-1; no definite D call. The germline V gene has CDR1 LNHDA and CDR2 SQIVND (reference sequence). The CDR3 is 14 residues long. Trimming left V 7 bases short and J 0 bases short, with 12 bases between. CDR3 region: CASKARGMNTEAFF. CDR3 nucleotide sequence: TGTGCCAGTAAGGCCAGAGGCATGAACACTGAAGCTTTCTTT. The whole variable domain, remainder taken from reference TRBV19 and TRBJ1-1, is DGGITQSPKYLFRKEGQNVTLSCEQNLNHDAMYWYRQDPGQGLRLIYYSQIVNDFQKGDIAEGYSVSREKKESFPLTVTSAQKNPTAFYLCASKARGMNTEAFFGQGTRLTVV.